A selection of T cell receptor beta chains follows, all from one sample in a study of blood T cell repertoires in COVID-19. TCRdb's table, derived via immunoSEQ multiplex PCR, lists solely in-frame clones and lacks some. The profile shows some 300,000 clones, approximately 90% of them singletons. Sequences were obtained from peripheral blood. The receptors here all came from a woman aged 45-65 years with COVID-19, enrolled during active disease. The CDR3 runs from the conserved cysteine through the conserved F or W. The order of the fields is CDR3 length, J gene, V gene, CDR3 protein.

15 TRBJ1-1 TRBV5-3 CARSSISGGNTEAFF
12 TRBJ2-3 TRBV11-3 CASSSGEQSQYF
16 TRBJ2-7 TRBV3-1/TRBV3-2 CASSPPRTGLSYEQYF
17 TRBJ2-5 TRBV18 CASSKGQKQAFLETQYF
13 TRBJ2-7 TRBV29-1 CSVESTTNYEQYF
17 TRBJ2-3 TRBV4-2 CASSPARGGWGTDTQYF
14 TRBJ2-2 TRBV30 CAWRGIAQVGELFF
13 TRBJ2-7 TRBV14 CASSQASPGEQYF
13 TRBJ2-7 TRBV12-3/TRBV12-4 CASSLTGPGTKGF
16 TRBJ1-1 TRBV11-3 CASSQTPTGIGTEAFF
14 TRBJ1-2 TRBV27 CASSTQQANYGYTF
15 TRBJ1-1 TRBV2 CASSGLTGPEGEAFF
16 TRBJ1-3 TRBV19 CASSSANRGSGNTIYF
14 TRBJ1-3 TRBV7-9 CASSSWREGNTIYF
17 TRBJ2-3 TRBV30 CAWSALRQGTRTDTQYF
14 TRBJ1-2 TRBV2 CASSLQTGNYGYTF
14 TRBJ1-1 TRBV19 CASSPSEVNTEAFF
13 TRBJ1-2 TRBV12-3/TRBV12-4 CASSSLRNYGYTF
14 TRBJ1-1 TRBV6-6 CASSSGGRSLGAFF
15 TRBJ2-7 TRBV2 CASSGPGQGSYEQYF
14 TRBJ2-1 TRBV9 CASSWGAGENEQFF
17 TRBJ2-6 TRBV18 CASSYGQGSPGANVLTF
12 TRBJ2-7 TRBV11-3 CASSPGEAEQYF
13 TRBJ2-7 TRBV12-3/TRBV12-4 CASSFQGAYEQYF
16 TRBJ2-2 TRBV11-3 CASSGTSGSITGELFF
14 TRBJ2-7 TRBV30 CAWRPTGGSYEQYF
12 TRBJ2-2 TRBV7-9 CASSLLSGELFF
16 TRBJ2-7 TRBV28 CASSGGPGQHIYEQYF
17 TRBJ2-6 TRBV5-6 CASLTRGFHPGANVLTF
14 TRBJ2-7 TRBV3-1/TRBV3-2 CASSPLDRVHEQYF
18 TRBJ2-7 TRBV10-1 CATHRVAATKLDSYEQYF
19 TRBJ2-3 TRBV5-4 CASSLAPETSGRVTDTQYF
14 TRBJ1-2 TRBV3-1/TRBV3-2 CASSPGTGDYGYTF
15 TRBJ1-5 TRBV7-7 CASSSAGVGNQPQHF
15 TRBJ1-3 TRBV9 CASSVGQVSGNTIYF
15 TRBJ1-1 TRBV5-1 CASSMGPPVSTEAFF
14 TRBJ1-1 TRBV29-1 CSLSPTGGRTEAFF
16 TRBJ1-5 TRBV15 CATSRHRGVGEQPQHF
15 TRBJ1-1 TRBV18 CASSPRGRGDTEAFF
11 TRBJ2-7 TRBV11-2 CASSLFNEQYF
14 TRBJ1-2 TRBV28 CASPGQGNPHGYTF
14 TRBJ1-5 TRBV6-5 CASSSDRVSQPQHF
16 TRBJ1-5 TRBV28 CASSPGQIYSNQPQHF
16 TRBJ2-2 TRBV7-6 CATLARDGGAVGELFF
14 TRBJ1-2 TRBV29-1 CSVAGELRNYGYTF
14 TRBJ2-7 TRBV5-1 CASSRKTGVYEQYF
12 TRBJ2-7 TRBV10-3 CAISEFRSEQYF
15 TRBJ2-3 TRBV5-1 CASNLAGNTADTQYF
13 TRBJ2-1 TRBV6-5 CASSRDRANEQFF
12 TRBJ1-2 TRBV29-1 CSVDQVNYGYTF
14 TRBJ1-6 TRBV18 CASSLQGIGSPLHF
16 TRBJ2-1 TRBV9 CASSGYSGRSADEQFF
15 TRBJ2-3 TRBV10-1 CASSLRLADTDTQYF